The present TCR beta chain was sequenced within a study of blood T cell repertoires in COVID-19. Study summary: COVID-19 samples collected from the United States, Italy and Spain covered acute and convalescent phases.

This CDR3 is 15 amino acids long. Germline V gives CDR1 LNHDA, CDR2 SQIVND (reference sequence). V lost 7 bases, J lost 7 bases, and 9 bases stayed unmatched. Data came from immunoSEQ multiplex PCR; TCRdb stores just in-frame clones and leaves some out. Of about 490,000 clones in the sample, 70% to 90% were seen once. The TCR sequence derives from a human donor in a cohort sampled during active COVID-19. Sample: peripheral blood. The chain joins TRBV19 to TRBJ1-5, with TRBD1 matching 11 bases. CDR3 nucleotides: TGTGCCAGTAACGCGGACAGGGGGCAGCGGCAGCCCCAGCATTTT. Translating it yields CASNADRGQRQPQHF.